The 5 T cell receptor beta chains reported below all come from one sample, sequenced in a study of cytomegalovirus exposure and HLA in healthy donors (TCRdb year 2017). Library preparation employed the immunoSEQ multiplex PCR assay. For the multiplex PCR, a mixture combining 60 forward primers for TCR Vbeta segments and 13 reverse primers for TCR Jbeta segments was used. TCRdb obtained this table from immuneACCESS and retained in-frame rearrangements with V and J assigned. These tables miss some clones; where compared with another copy, unresolved V genes account for less than half of the shortfall, and the remainder is unexplained. In this sample the table shows 95,000 to 100,000 clones, approximately 72% of which occur a single time. Of the sample, roughly 2% falls within the top ten clones. The sequencing input was PBMCs. These receptors were collected from a woman aged 40 to 50 in good health and CMV-seronegative.

This clone was recorded once. The CDR3: CASSPSGINTEAFF. For the CDR3, the DNA is TGTGCCAGCAGCCCTTCCGGGATCAACACTGAAGCTTTCTTT. This chain connects TRBV11-2 to TRBJ1-1; D is ambiguous. The CDR3 is 14 residues long. Germline CDR1 and CDR2: SGHAT and FQNNGV. V was shortened by 5 bases and J by 2 bases, with 12 bases between the two germline ends.

This chain connects TRBV2 to TRBJ2-7, with D possibly matching TRBD2 (6 bases). Germline CDR1 is SNHLY and CDR2 is FYNNEI. There are 14 residues in the CDR3. Deletions cut 9 bases from V and 1 base from J, with 16 bases between. CDR3 residues: CASADAGNSYEQYF. CDR3 DNA: TGTGCCAGTGCCGACGCGGGGAATTCCTACGAGCAGTACTTC.

This rearrangement joins TRBV19 to TRBJ1-4, with 10 bases identical to TRBD1. The CDR3 consists of 14 residues. Trimming took 6 bases from V and 5 from J; bases not matched to a gene: 3. CDR1 and CDR2 (germline): LNHDA, SQIVND (reference sequence). The CDR3 coding sequence is TGTGCCAGTAGACGGGGACAGGGGAATGAAAAACTGTTTTTT. The encoded protein is CASRRGQGNEKLFF.

This rearrangement joins TRBV6-1 to TRBJ2-3; 7 nucleotides agree with TRBD1. This CDR3 is built from 13 residues. V shed 5 bases, J shed 4 bases, and the junction held 3 bases outside the gene matches. The germline gives CDR1 MNHNS, CDR2 SASEGT. This chain's CDR3 is CASSLTGADTQYF. Written as DNA, the CDR3 is TGTGCCAGCAGTCTTACAGGGGCAGATACGCAGTATTTT.

The chain carries TRBV13 and TRBJ2-5; 7 bases map to TRBD2. Germline CDR1 and CDR2: PRHDT and FYEKMQ (reference sequence). With 5 bases clipped from V and 4 bases from J, the junction kept 7 bases outside the gene matches. This CDR3 has 14 amino acids. Here the CDR3 reads CASSLGLGPETQYF. The CDR3 DNA sequence: TGTGCCAGCAGCCTCGGACTAGGCCCAGAGACCCAGTACTTC.